This T cell receptor (beta chain) was recorded in a study of T cell repertoires in ileal Crohn's disease. Study results and caveats: All patients with clonality above 26.8% had endoscopic recurrence. Mucosal expansions were suggested to be mainly CD8 T cells.

This table comes from immunoSEQ multiplex PCR, and its TCRdb copy is limited to in-frame clones, with some not included. The sample records approximately 15,000 clones, around 66% being singletons. Regarding this clone: Its antigen is unknown.

Per the germline V gene, CDR1 is MGHRA and CDR2 is YSYEKL. Trimming cost V 2 bases and J 4 bases, with 14 bases left between them. The CDR3 length is 15 residues. This clonotype originated in an adult with Crohn's disease. Sequenced sample: ileal tissue. The J gene is TRBJ1-2, the V gene TRBV4-1; a weak D match, TRBD1 (5 bases). Here the CDR3 DNA reads TGCGCCAGCAGCCAATCGATACAGGAGTCCTATGGCTACACCTTC. The encoded protein is CASSQSIQESYGYTF.